This T cell receptor beta chain was found in a study of shared clonotypes between healthy human individuals. Study-level findings and limits: Estimated richness was generally greater in naive than memory subsets. In contrast to clonotypes shared by all four donors, non-shared clonotypes had lower generation probabilities.

The CDR3 consists of 15 residues. Deletions cut 4 bases from V and 4 bases from J, with 17 bases between. CDR1 and CDR2 from the germline V gene are SGHRS and YFSETQ. As concerns this clone: The antigen remains unidentified.

Donors had no recently reported acute infections or vaccinations and were HIV-negative. Splitting of CD4+ cells produced CD45RA+ naive and CD45RA-negative memory subsets. The protocol was immunoSEQ multiplex PCR, while the TCRdb copy is restricted to in-frame clones and leaves out a portion. The repertoire holds some 900,000 clones, with around 80% as singletons. The sample taken for sequencing was memory CD4+ T cells sorted from blood. Subset: CD45RA-negative fraction. The sequence derives from a young man in good health. V is TRBV5-1 and J is TRBJ2-5; either TRBD1 or TRBD2 may supply D (7 bases each). The CDR3 DNA is TGCGCCAGCAGCCCGGGAGGCAGGGGGTCAGAGACCCAGTACTTC. This translates into CASSPGGRGSETQYF.